The TCR beta chain described here comes from a study of glioma-infiltrating T cells after dendritic cell vaccination. About the study: Dendritic cell vaccination trial patients had either newly diagnosed or recurrent glioblastoma.

Time point reported: after dendritic cell vaccination, including at tumor progression/relapse. This clone was seen just once. Looked up from germline, CDR1 is LNHDA and CDR2 is SQIVND (reference sequence). CDR3 length: 15 amino acids. The ends were cut back, 7 bases at V and 2 bases at J, with 15 bases in the middle. The data were produced by immunoSEQ multiplex PCR, yet TCRdb's version contains in-frame clones alone and is incomplete. The table records about 100,000 clones, approximately 80% of them present only once. The clonotype originates from a human donor with glioblastoma. The chain employs TRBV19 and TRBJ1-5; D unresolved. Sequencing used blood, obtained after dendritic cell vaccination. CDR3 DNA: TGTGCCAGTACTACTGGCCAGCGGGGCAATCAGCCCCAGCATTTT. Its protein is CASTTGQRGNQPQHF.